The clone carrying this TCR beta chain has just a few counts. Its specificity is unknown. Profiling relied on immunoSEQ multiplex PCR, and the TCRdb table lists in-frame clones only, not all of them. The sample holds approximately 50,000 clones; around nine tenths are singletons and the top ten take around 1.5%. V lost 4 bases, J lost 2 bases, and 10 bases lay in between. Germline assignment: CDR1 SGHTS and CDR2 YDEGEE. This CDR3 is built from 14 residues. This record belongs to a study of graft-versus-host responses after intestinal transplantation. About the study: Transplants given to recipients were multivisceral, liver-intestinal, or isolated intestinal. All of the recipients had induction that used anti-thymocyte globulin, then tacrolimus and steroids for approximately 3 years.

Overall study findings and caveats: Association was observed between peak circulating GvH clone levels and early post-transplant HvG declines. Some GvH clones were seen earlier in gut or blood, suggesting intestinal origin.

Here the sequenced sample was PBMCs, taken 26 days after transplant. V usage is TRBV5-8 and J usage is TRBJ1-3; D is perhaps TRBD1 (6 bases). The clonotype was recovered from a human patient who received an intestinal transplant, so some T cells may come from the graft donor. The CDR3 loop is CASSQQGPGNTIYF. CDR3 sequence (DNA): TGTGCCAGCAGCCAACAGGGTCCTGGAAACACCATATATTTT.